The source of this TCR beta chain is a study of metastatic and nonmetastatic thyroid tumors. Every patient underwent thyroid surgery untreated. This clone has ten or more counts. TCRdb re-called the PCR reads via MiXCR. The sample records some 45,000 clones, roughly 12% being singletons. Source material: blood. The source is a male donor with papillary thyroid cancer or a benign thyroid nodule (not recorded which). Some clones in this sample may be carry-over from other donors' samples.

This chain's CDR3 is CASSLGRNTEAFF. The CDR3 bases are TGTGCCAGCAGCTTAGGTAGGAACACTGAAGCTTTCTTT. V gene TRBV11-2 combines with J gene TRBJ1-1; D is unclear. Germline V gene sequence: CDR1 SGHAT, CDR2 FQNNGV. The CDR3 is 13 residues long. V lost 1 base to trimming and J lost 1 base, with 4 bases between them.